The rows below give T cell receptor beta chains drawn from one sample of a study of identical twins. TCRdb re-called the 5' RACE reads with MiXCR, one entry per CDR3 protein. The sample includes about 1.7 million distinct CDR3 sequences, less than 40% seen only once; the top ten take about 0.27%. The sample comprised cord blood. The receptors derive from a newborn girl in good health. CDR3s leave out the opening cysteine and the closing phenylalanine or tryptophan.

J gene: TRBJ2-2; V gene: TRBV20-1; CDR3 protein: SARDLGLAEETNTGELF
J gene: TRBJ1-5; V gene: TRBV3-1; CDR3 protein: ASSQGEGRYQPQH
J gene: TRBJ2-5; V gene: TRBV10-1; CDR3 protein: ASSESLVRETQY
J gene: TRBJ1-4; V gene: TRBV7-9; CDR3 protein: ASSEQGPRAQLF
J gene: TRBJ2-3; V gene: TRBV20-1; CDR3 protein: SAPSGRGTDTQY
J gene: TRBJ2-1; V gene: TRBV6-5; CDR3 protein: ASSYSASGNEQF
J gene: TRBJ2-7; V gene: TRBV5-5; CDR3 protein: ASSQGTTGSYEQY
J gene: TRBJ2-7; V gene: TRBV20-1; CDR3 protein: SAPFPRRGSYNEQY
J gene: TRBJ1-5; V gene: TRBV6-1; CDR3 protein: ASSHRASDSSLQPQH
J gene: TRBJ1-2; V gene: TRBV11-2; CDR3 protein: ASSVREKDYGYT